Presented here are 27 T cell receptor beta chains from one specimen sequenced in a study of cytomegalovirus exposure and HLA in healthy donors. PCR amplification relied on 60 Vbeta primers (plus 13 Jbeta primers). Sequencing used immunoSEQ multiplex PCR; TCRdb keeps in-frame clones, though not all of them. The table for this sample gives about 130,000 clones. The source material was PBMCs. The receptors originated from a man aged 18 to 30 in good health and CMV-seronegative.

The gene calls are TRBV6-5 and TRBJ2-7; the match to TRBD1 covers 9 bases. CDR1 and CDR2 (germline): MNHEY, SVGAGI. The junction had 9 bases not matched to a gene; V was cut back by 4 bases and J by 5 bases. CDR3 length: 15 amino acids. CDR3: CASSSQQGAPHEQYF. CDR3 bases: TGTGCCAGCAGTTCTCAACAGGGGGCCCCCCACGAGCAGTACTTC.

This chain links TRBV15 with TRBJ2-7; the D gene is possibly TRBD1 (6 bases). Looked up from germline, CDR1 is LNHNV and CDR2 is YYDKDF (reference sequence). This CDR3 is built from 15 residues. V gave up 4 bases and J gave up 2 bases, with 15 bases separating them. The CDR3 nucleotides are TGTGCCACCAGCATCGGCCCGGACAGAACCTACGAGCAGTACTTC. Translation gives CATSIGPDRTYEQYF.

The chain links TRBV14 to TRBJ2-7, with 8 bases that match TRBD2. CDR3 length equals 14 residues. Germline trimming cut 6 bases from V and 0 bases from J; bases unmatched to any gene: 4. Germline lookup yields CDR1 SGHDN and CDR2 FVKESK. As DNA, the CDR3 is TGTGCCAGCAGTTCAAGCGGGAGCTCCTACGAGCAGTACTTC. Amino acid sequence: CASSSSGSSYEQYF. The whole variable domain, remainder taken from reference TRBV14 and TRBJ2-7, is EAGVTQFPSHSVIEKGQTVTLRCDPISGHDNLYWYRRVMGKEIKFLLHFVKESKQDESGMPNNRFLAERTGGTYSTLKVQPAELEDSGVYFCASSSSGSSYEQYFGPGTRLTVT.

The chain employs TRBV7-9 and TRBJ2-6, with D maybe TRBD2 (6 bases). The CDR3 has 16 amino acids. Trimming removed 4 bases from V and 2 bases from J, with 12 bases in between. Per the germline V gene, CDR1 is SEHNR and CDR2 is FQNEAQ (reference sequence). CDR3 DNA sequence: TGTGCCAGCAGCTGGAGGGGATTTGCTGGGGCCAACGTCCTGACTTTC. Encoded protein: CASSWRGFAGANVLTF.

This chain links TRBV11-3 with TRBJ2-7; D might be TRBD2 (6 bases). CDR3 size: 15 residues. Per germline, CDR1 SGHNT and CDR2 YENEEA. The V end lost 5 bases, the J end lost 6 bases, and 20 bases lay between the germline ends. The CDR3 spells CASSRAGGIDGEQYF. CDR3 sequence (DNA): TGTGCCAGCAGCAGGGCCGGGGGAATAGACGGCGAGCAGTACTTC.

The chain is built from TRBV6-6 and TRBJ2-7, with 12 bases that match TRBD2. This CDR3 region has 14 residues. Germline CDR1 reads MNHNY; CDR2 reads SVGAGI (reference sequence). The trim removed 7 bases at V and 4 bases at J, leaving 5 bases unmatched. The CDR3 DNA follows: TGTGCCAGCACAGGACTAGCGGGACCTTACGAGCAGTACTTC. It is translated as CASTGLAGPYEQYF.

The chain couples TRBV9 to TRBJ2-1, with unresolved D. Germline CDR1 is SGDLS and CDR2 is YYNGEE. The CDR3 runs to 15 residues. Trimming took 1 base from V and 0 from J, leaving 8 bases between them. The CDR3: CASSVIANSYNEQFF. CDR3 sequence (DNA): TGTGCCAGCAGCGTAATCGCGAACTCCTACAATGAGCAGTTCTTC.

This chain uses TRBV25-1 with TRBJ2-7; D gene ambiguous. The CDR3 consists of 13 residues. Looked up from germline, CDR1 is MGHDK and CDR2 is SYGVNS. V was shortened by 1 base and J by 3 bases, with 7 bases between the two germline ends. The DNA of the CDR3 is TGTGCCAGCAGTGAATCAGAATTCTACGAGCAGTACTTC. It encodes CASSESEFYEQYF.

The chain is built from TRBV9 and TRBJ2-1; TRBD2 matches at 8 bases. Germline values: CDR1 SGDLS, CDR2 YYNGEE. This CDR3 region has 18 residues. Unmatched junction bases numbered 15, after V lost 1 base and J lost 6 bases. The CDR3 is CASSVQIGLAPLGNEQFF. DNA of the CDR3: TGTGCCAGCAGCGTACAGATTGGACTAGCCCCTTTGGGCAATGAGCAGTTCTTC.

The V and J genes are TRBV7-2 and TRBJ1-4, with D unclear. CDR1 SGHTA and CDR2 FQGNSA come from the germline V gene. This CDR3 spans 13 amino acids. V gave up 0 bases and J gave up 8 bases, with 7 bases separating them. This CDR3 is CASSLALEEKLFF. In DNA, the CDR3 is TGTGCCAGCAGCTTAGCGCTGGAGGAAAAACTGTTTTTT.

The chain uses TRBV7-8 and TRBJ1-4; TRBD1 matches at 10 bases. Trimming at V came to 2 bases and at J to 8 bases, leaving 14 bases not matched to a gene. The CDR3 is 18 amino acids. Germline V gives CDR1 SGHVS, CDR2 FQNEAQ. The CDR3, as DNA: TGTGCCAGCAGCTTACCCGTAGGGCCGACAGGGGGCGAAGAAAAACTGTTTTTT. Translated, it gives CASSLPVGPTGGEEKLFF.

The CDR3 coding sequence is TGCGCCAGCAGCCAGCGGTACCAAGAGACCCAGTACTTC. Its translation is CASSQRYQETQYF. V gene TRBV4-3 combines with J gene TRBJ2-5, with D unclear. The germline gives CDR1 LGHNA, CDR2 YSLEER. V dropped 3 bases and J dropped 0 bases, with 5 bases sitting between them. The CDR3 consists of 13 residues.

The CDR3 sequence: CASSQIRQDNEQFF. Here the CDR3 DNA reads TGTGCCAGCAGCCAAATTCGACAGGACAATGAGCAGTTCTTC. The V call is TRBV14, the J call TRBJ2-1, with a tentative D call TRBD1 (6 bases). The V and J ends lost 2 bases and 5 bases respectively, with 10 bases between them. The CDR3 totals 14 residues. CDR1 is SGHDN and CDR2 is FVKESK in the germline V gene.

As to this clone: The junction and the germline gene differ at one end; a read error may be behind it. The chain recombines TRBV7-7 with TRBJ2-5; TRBD1 matches 8 bases. CDR1 is SSHAT and CDR2 is FNYEAQ in the germline V gene (reference sequence). This CDR3 has 15 amino acids. The CDR3 loop reads CASSAQGAPQETQYF. The CDR3 DNA reads TGTGCTAGCAGCGCTCAGGGGGCCCCACAAGAGACCCAGTACTTC. Filled out from reference TRBV7-7 and TRBJ2-5, the complete variable domain reads GAGVSQSPRYKVTKRGQDVTLRCDPISSHATLYWYQQALGQGPEFLTYFNYEAQPDKSGLPSDRFSAERPEGSISTLTIQRTEQRDSAMYRCASSAQGAPQETQYFGPGTRLLVL.

This rearrangement joins TRBV10-3 to TRBJ2-3; 14 nucleotides line up with TRBD2. Germline-derived CDR1 and CDR2 are ENHRY and SYGVKD. CDR3 length: 18 amino acids. V gave up 1 base and J gave up 6 bases; unmatched junction bases: 9. The CDR3 DNA reads as TGTGCCATCAGTGAGTTTATAGGACTAGCGGGAGGCGGGGATACGCAGTATTTT. This sequence encodes CAISEFIGLAGGGDTQYF.

DNA of the CDR3: TGCGCCAGCAGCTTGGATAATAGGACAGCGAACACTGAAGCTTTCTTT. Its translation: CASSLDNRTANTEAFF. The chain couples TRBV5-1 to TRBJ1-1, with a weak D call TRBD1 (6 bases). Germline values: CDR1 SGHRS, CDR2 YFSETQ. This CDR3 comprises 16 residues. The V end lost 0 bases, the J end lost 1 base, and 13 bases lay between the germline ends.

The chain joins TRBV30 to TRBJ1-4; D is perhaps TRBD1 (6 bases). V was pared by 4 bases and J by 2 bases, with 17 bases between. The CDR3 extends over 16 amino acids. Germline V gene data show CDR1 as GTSNPN and CDR2 as SVGIG (reference sequence). The CDR3 region is CAWIWPGQPTNEKLFF. In DNA, the CDR3 is TGTGCCTGGATCTGGCCCGGACAGCCGACTAATGAAAAACTGTTTTTT.

The V and J genes are TRBV5-4 and TRBJ1-1, with D possibly TRBD1 on 6 matching bases. From germline, CDR1 is SGHNT and CDR2 YYREEE (reference sequence). V was cut by 3 bases and J by 1 base, with 13 bases left in between. This CDR3 contains 15 residues. The CDR3 loop is CASSWVDRPNTEAFF. In DNA, the CDR3 is TGTGCCAGCAGCTGGGTAGACAGGCCGAACACTGAAGCTTTCTTT.

The genes are TRBV30 and TRBJ1-4; D perhaps matches TRBD1 (6 bases). This CDR3 is 13 amino acids long. CDR1 GTSNPN and CDR2 SVGIG come from the germline V gene (reference sequence). V dropped 5 bases and J dropped 7 bases, with 14 bases sitting between them. CDR3 bases: TGTGCCTGGTTAAGGGGGGAGGGTGAAAAACTGTTTTTT. Its translation is CAWLRGEGEKLFF. The entire variable domain, with the rest obtained from reference TRBV30 and TRBJ1-4, is as follows: SQTIHQWPATLVQPVGSPLSLECTVEGTSNPNLYWYRQAAGRGLQLLFYSVGIGQISSEVPQNLSASRPQDRQFILSSKKLLLSDSGFYLCAWLRGEGEKLFFGSGTQLSVL.

This rearrangement joins TRBV18 to TRBJ2-7; possibly TRBD1 for D (5 bases). Germline V gene sequence: CDR1 KGHSH, CDR2 LQKENI. V was pared by 3 bases and J by 3 bases, with 12 bases between. The CDR3 runs 14 residues. The CDR3 spells CASSPSTGHYEQYF. CDR3 nucleotides: TGTGCCAGCTCACCCTCAACAGGACACTACGAGCAGTACTTC.

The V call is TRBV9, the J call TRBJ2-3; 7 bases fit TRBD1. The CDR3 extends over 16 amino acids. V gave up 0 bases and J gave up 2 bases; unmatched junction bases: 6. Per the germline V gene, CDR1 is SGDLS and CDR2 is YYNGEE. The chain's CDR3 is CASSVAGRGNTDTQYF. CDR3 in DNA: TGTGCCAGCAGCGTAGCTGGCAGGGGGAACACAGATACGCAGTATTTT.

V gene TRBV28 combines with J gene TRBJ1-2; TRBD1 agrees at 7 bases. The trim removed 3 bases at V and 1 base at J, leaving 11 bases unmatched. The CDR3 sequence is 17 residues long. Germline loops: CDR1 MDHEN, CDR2 SYDVKM. The chain's CDR3 is CASSFERGQPSNYGYTF. Written as DNA, the CDR3 is TGTGCCAGCAGTTTTGAGAGGGGGCAACCGAGTAACTATGGCTACACCTTC.

This rearrangement joins TRBV28 to TRBJ2-3; 8 nucleotides agree with TRBD1. This CDR3 contains 13 residues. V gave up 10 bases and J gave up 4 bases; unmatched junction bases: 7. From germline, CDR1 is MDHEN and CDR2 SYDVKM. In DNA, the CDR3 is TGTGCCACCACCCAGACAGGGGCAGATACGCAGTATTTT. Protein sequence: CATTQTGADTQYF. The variable domain in full, completed from reference TRBV28 and TRBJ2-3, reads DVKVTQSSRYLVKRTGEKVFLECVQDMDHENMFWYRQDPGLGLRLIYFSYDVKMKEKGDIPEGYSVSREKKERFSLILESASTNQTSMYLCATTQTGADTQYFGPGTRLTVL.

This sequence joins TRBV7-2 and TRBJ1-2; D is undetermined. The germline V gene has CDR1 SGHTA and CDR2 FQGNSA. The CDR3 loop spans 12 amino acids. V lost 4 bases, J lost 11 bases, and 14 bases lay in between. The CDR3 DNA follows: TGTGCCAGCAGCTCGGGAAGTCCCAGGTACACCTTC. It yields the protein CASSSGSPRYTF.

The chain recombines TRBV27 with TRBJ2-7; D not resolved. The CDR3 spans 14 residues. Germline assignment: CDR1 MNHEY and CDR2 SMNVEV (reference sequence). Trimming took 0 bases from V and 1 from J, leaving 7 bases between them. The CDR3 reads CASSLSFSSYEQYF. The CDR3 DNA follows: TGTGCCAGCAGTTTATCTTTCAGTTCCTACGAGCAGTACTTC.

This chain links TRBV7-2 with TRBJ2-5, with 11 bases matching TRBD1. The J call is doubtful: the DNA matches TRBJ2-7 better. CDR3 length: 15 amino acids. Per the germline V gene, CDR1 is SGHTA and CDR2 is FQGNSA. The CDR3 loop reads CASSLTGTGGYEQYF. In DNA form, the CDR3 reads TGTGCCAGCAGCCTCACCGGGACAGGGGGCTACGAGCAGTACTTC.

This chain joins TRBV7-3 and TRBJ1-1; no clear D gene. The CDR3 length is 14 residues. From germline, CDR1 is SGHTA and CDR2 FQGTGA. The ends were cut back, 2 bases at V and 1 base at J, with 8 bases in the middle. CDR3 bases: TGTGCCAGCAGCTTATGGCATAAGAACACTGAAGCTTTCTTT. Residues: CASSLWHKNTEAFF. Full variable domain (missing parts from reference TRBV7-3 and TRBJ1-1): GAGVSQTPSNKVTEKGKYVELRCDPISGHTALYWYRQSLGQGPEFLIYFQGTGAADDSGLPNDRFFAVRPEGSVSTLKIQRTERGDSAVYLCASSLWHKNTEAFFGQGTRLTVV.